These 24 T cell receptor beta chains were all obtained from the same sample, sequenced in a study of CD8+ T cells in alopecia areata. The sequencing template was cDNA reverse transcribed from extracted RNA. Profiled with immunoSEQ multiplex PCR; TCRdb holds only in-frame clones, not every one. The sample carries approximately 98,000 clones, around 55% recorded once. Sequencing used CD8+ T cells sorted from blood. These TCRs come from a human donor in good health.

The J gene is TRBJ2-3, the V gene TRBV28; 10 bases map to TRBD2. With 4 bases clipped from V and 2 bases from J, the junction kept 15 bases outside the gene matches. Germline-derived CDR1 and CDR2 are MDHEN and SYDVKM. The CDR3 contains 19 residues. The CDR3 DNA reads TGTGCCAGCAGTTCACCCCTCATAAGCGGGGGGGATTTCACAGATACGCAGTATTTT. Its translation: CASSSPLISGGDFTDTQYF.

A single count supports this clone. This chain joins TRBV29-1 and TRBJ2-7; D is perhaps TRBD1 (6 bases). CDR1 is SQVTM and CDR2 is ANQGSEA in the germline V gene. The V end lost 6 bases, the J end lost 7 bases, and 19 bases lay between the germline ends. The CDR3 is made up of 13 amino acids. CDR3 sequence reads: CSVATRTRGEQYF. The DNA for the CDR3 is TGCAGCGTGGCCACTAGGACAAGGGGGGAGCAGTACTTC.

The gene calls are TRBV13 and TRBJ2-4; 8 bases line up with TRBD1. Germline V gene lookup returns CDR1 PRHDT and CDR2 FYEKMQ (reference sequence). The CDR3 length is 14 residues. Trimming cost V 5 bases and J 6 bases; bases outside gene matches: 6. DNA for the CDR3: TGTGCCAGCAGCCAACTCGGACAGGGAAACATTCAGTACTTC. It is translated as CASSQLGQGNIQYF.

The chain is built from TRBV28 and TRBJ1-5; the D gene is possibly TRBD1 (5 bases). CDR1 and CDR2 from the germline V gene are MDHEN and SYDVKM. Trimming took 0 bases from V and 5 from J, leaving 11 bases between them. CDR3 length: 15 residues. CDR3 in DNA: TGTGCCAGCAGTTTATGGGCCAGGGTTGATCAGCCCCAGCATTTT. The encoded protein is CASSLWARVDQPQHF.

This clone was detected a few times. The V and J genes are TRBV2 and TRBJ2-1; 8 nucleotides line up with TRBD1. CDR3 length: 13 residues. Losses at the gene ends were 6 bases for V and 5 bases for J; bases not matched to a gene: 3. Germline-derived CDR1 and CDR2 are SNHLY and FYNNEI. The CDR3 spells CASSPGQDNEQFF. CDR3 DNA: TGTGCCAGCAGCCCGGGACAGGACAATGAGCAGTTCTTC.

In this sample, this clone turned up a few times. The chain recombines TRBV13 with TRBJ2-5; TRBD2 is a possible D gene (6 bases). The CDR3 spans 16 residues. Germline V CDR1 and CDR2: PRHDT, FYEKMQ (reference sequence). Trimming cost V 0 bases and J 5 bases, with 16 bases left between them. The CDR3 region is CASSLGLATPGETQYF. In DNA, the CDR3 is TGTGCCAGCAGCTTAGGGCTAGCGACCCCTGGGGAGACCCAGTACTTC.

The CDR3, as DNA: TGTGCCAGCAGCCAAGCGATCTTTAGTCAGCAGTATAGCAATCAGCCCCAGCATTTT. This sequence encodes CASSQAIFSQQYSNQPQHF. The V call is TRBV4-2, the J call TRBJ1-5; no reliable D call. This CDR3 spans 19 amino acids. Trimming stripped 1 base from V and 0 bases from J, with 19 bases between. The germline V gene has CDR1 LGHNA and CDR2 YNFKEQ.

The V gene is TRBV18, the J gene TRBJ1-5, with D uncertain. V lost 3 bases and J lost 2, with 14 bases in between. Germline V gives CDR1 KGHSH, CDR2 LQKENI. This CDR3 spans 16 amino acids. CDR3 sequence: CASSPGGNRGNQPQHF. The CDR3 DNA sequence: TGTGCCAGCTCACCGGGAGGGAATAGGGGCAATCAGCCCCAGCATTTT.

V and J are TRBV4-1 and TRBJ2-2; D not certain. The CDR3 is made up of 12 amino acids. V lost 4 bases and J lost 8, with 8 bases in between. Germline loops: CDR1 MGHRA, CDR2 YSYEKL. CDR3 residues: CASSRPRGELFF. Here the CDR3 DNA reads TGCGCCAGCAGCCGGCCCCGGGGGGAGCTGTTTTTT.

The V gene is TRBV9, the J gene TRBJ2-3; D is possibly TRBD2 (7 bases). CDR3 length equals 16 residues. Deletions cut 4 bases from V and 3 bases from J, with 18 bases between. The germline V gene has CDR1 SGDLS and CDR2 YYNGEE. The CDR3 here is CASSPQGGGNTDTQYF. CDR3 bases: TGTGCCAGCAGCCCCCAAGGGGGGGGAAATACAGATACGCAGTATTTT. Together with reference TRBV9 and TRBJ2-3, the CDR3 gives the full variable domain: DSGVTQTPKHLITATGQRVTLRCSPRSGDLSVYWYQQSLDQGLQFLIQYYNGEERAKGNILERFSAQQFPDLHSELNLSSLELGDSALYFCASSPQGGGNTDTQYFGPGTRLTVL.

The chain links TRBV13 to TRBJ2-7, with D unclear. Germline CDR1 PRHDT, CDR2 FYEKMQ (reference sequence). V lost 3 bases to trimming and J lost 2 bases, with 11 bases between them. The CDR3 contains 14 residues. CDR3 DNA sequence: TGTGCCAGCAGCTTCTCCAACGCCGCCTACGAGCAGTACTTC. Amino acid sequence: CASSFSNAAYEQYF.

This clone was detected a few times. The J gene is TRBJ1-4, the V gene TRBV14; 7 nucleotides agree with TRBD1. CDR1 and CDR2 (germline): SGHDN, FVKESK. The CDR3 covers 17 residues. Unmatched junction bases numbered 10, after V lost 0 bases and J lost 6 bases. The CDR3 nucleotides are TGTGCCAGCAGCCAAGAGGGGCCCAGGGGGTACGATGAAAAACTGTTTTTT. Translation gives CASSQEGPRGYDEKLFF.

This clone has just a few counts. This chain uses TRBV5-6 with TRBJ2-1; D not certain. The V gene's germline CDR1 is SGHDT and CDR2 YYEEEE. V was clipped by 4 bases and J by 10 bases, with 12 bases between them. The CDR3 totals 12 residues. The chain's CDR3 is CASSPSWGEQFF. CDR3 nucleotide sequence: TGTGCCAGCAGCCCGTCTTGGGGAGAGCAGTTCTTC.

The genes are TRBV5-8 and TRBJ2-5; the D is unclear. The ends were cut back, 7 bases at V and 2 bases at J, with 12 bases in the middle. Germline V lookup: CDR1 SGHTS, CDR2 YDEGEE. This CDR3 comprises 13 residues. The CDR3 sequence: CASCPIAQETQYF. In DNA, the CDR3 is TGTGCCAGCTGCCCTATAGCTCAAGAGACCCAGTACTTC.

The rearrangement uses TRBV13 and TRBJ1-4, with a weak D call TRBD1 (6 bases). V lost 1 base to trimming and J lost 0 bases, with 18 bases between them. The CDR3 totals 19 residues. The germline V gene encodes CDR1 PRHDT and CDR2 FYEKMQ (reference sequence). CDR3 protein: CASSLEGDRITATNEKLFF. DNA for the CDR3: TGTGCCAGCAGCTTAGAAGGTGACAGGATCACTGCAACTAATGAAAAACTGTTTTTT.

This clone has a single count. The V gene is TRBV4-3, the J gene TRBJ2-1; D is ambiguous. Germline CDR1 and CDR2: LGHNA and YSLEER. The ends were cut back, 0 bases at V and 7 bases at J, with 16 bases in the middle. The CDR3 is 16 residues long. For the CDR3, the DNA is TGCGCCAGCAGCCAAGAGTACTATCACGAGGTAAATGAGCAGTTCTTC. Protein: CASSQEYYHEVNEQFF.

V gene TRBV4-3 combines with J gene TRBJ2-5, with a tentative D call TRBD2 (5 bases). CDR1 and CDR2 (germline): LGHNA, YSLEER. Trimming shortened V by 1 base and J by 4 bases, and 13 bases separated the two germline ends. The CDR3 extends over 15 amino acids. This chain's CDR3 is CASSQVVGSGETQYF. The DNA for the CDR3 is TGCGCCAGCAGCCAAGTGGTTGGGAGCGGAGAGACCCAGTACTTC.

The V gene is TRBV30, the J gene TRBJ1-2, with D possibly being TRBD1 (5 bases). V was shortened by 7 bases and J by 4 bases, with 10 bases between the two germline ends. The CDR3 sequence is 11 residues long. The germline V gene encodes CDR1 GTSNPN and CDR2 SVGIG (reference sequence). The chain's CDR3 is CASHGGYGYTF. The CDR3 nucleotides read TGTGCCTCCCACGGGGGCTATGGCTACACCTTC.

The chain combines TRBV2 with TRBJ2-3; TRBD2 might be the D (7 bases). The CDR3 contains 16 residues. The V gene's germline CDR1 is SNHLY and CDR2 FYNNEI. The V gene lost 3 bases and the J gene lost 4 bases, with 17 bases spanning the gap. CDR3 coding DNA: TGTGCCAGCAGTGAGGCGGGGGCTAATATAGCAGATACGCAGTATTTT. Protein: CASSEAGANIADTQYF.

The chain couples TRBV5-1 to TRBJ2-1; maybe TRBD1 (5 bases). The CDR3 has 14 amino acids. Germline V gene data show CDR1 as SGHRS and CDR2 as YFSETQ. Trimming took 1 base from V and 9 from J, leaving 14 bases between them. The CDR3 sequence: CASSLQGLGSEQFF. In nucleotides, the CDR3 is TGCGCCAGCAGCTTGCAGGGATTAGGCAGTGAGCAGTTCTTC.

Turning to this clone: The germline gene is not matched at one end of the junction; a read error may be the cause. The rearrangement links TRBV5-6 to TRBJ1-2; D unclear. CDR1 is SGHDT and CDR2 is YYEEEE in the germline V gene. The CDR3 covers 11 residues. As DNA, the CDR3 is TGTGCCAGCAGCTTGTTTCAGCTTTACGCCTTC. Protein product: CASSLFQLYAF. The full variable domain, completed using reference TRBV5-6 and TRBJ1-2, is DAGVTQSPTHLIKTRGQQVTLRCSPKSGHDTVSWYQQALGQGPQFIFQYYEEEERQRGNFPDRFSGHQFPNYSSELNVNALLLGDSALYLCASSLFQLYAFGSGTRLTVV.

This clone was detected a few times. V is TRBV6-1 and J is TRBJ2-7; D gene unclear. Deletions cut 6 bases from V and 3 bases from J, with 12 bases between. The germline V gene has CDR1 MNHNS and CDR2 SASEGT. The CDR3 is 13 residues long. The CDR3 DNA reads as TGTGCCAGCAGCCCCGACATCATCTACGAGCAGTACTTC. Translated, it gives CASSPDIIYEQYF.

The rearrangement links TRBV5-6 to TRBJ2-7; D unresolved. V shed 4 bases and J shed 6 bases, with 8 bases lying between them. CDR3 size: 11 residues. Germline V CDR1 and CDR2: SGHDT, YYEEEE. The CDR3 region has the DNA TGTGCCAGCAGCCGGGCCCTCGAGCAGTACTTC. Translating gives CASSRALEQYF.

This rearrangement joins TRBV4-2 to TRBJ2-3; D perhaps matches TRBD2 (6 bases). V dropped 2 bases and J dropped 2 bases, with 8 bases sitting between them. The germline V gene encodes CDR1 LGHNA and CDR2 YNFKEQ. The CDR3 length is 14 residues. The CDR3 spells CASSQLAYTDTQYF. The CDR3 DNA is TGTGCCAGCAGCCAACTAGCGTACACAGATACGCAGTATTTT.